The next 10 T cell receptor beta chains were all read from a single sample in a study of CD8+CD57+ T cells in acquired aplastic anemia. Genomic DNA served as template for TCR beta VDJ and CDR3 profiling. A single record per CDR3 protein comes from TCRdb applying MiXCR to the reads. The sample holds 270,000 or so distinct CDR3 sequences, 82% seen once. Flow cytometry had shown expanded CD8+CD57+ cells in the patients chosen for sequencing. The sequenced sample was sorted CD4+, CD8+, or CD8+CD57+ T cells (not recorded which) from PBMCs. The receptors shown here come from a human donor with aplastic anemia.

V is TRBV9 and J is TRBJ2-7; 7 positions match TRBD2. Trimming at V came to 4 bases and at J to 11 bases, leaving 15 bases not matched to a gene. There are 14 residues in the CDR3. In germline, CDR1 is SGDLS, CDR2 YYNGEE. The CDR3 region has the DNA TGTGCCAGCAGCTACGTAGCGGGTAACACCGGGGAGTACTTC. Translated, it gives CASSYVAGNTGEYF.

The chain recombines TRBV6-5 with TRBJ2-7, with 9 bases aligning to TRBD1. There are 14 residues in the CDR3. The V gene end was trimmed by 4 bases and the J gene end by 2 bases; junction bases not matched to a gene: 3. The germline V gene encodes CDR1 MNHEY and CDR2 SVGAGI. The CDR3 loop is CASSSGTGTYEQYF. CDR3 sequence (DNA): TGTGCCAGCAGTTCCGGGACAGGGACCTACGAGCAGTACTTC.

The V and J genes are TRBV20-1 and TRBJ2-5; D is ambiguous. V was clipped by 5 bases and J by 14 bases, with 15 bases between them. The CDR3 consists of 10 residues. CDR1 DFQATT and CDR2 SNEGSKA come from the germline V gene (reference sequence). CDR3 nucleotides: TGCAGTGCTGACGCCGAGAACAATTACTTC. Protein: CSADAENNYF.

The rearrangement uses TRBV15 and TRBJ1-1, with 7 positions matching TRBD1. This CDR3 is built from 14 residues. V was pared by 9 bases and J by 1 base, with 8 bases of the junction left unmatched. Germline V gene lookup returns CDR1 LNHNV and CDR2 YYDKDF (reference sequence). The CDR3 loop is CATQRGTANTEAFF. The DNA of the CDR3 is TGTGCCACTCAGAGAGGGACAGCGAACACTGAAGCTTTCTTT.

This chain connects TRBV9 to TRBJ2-5; D tentatively reads TRBD1 or TRBD2 (5 bases each). The V and J ends lost 3 bases and 14 bases respectively, with 23 bases between them. Germline CDR1 reads SGDLS; CDR2 reads YYNGEE. The CDR3 runs 14 residues. The CDR3 sequence: CASSGTSGRGYTYF. The CDR3 DNA sequence: TGTGCCAGCAGCGGAACCTCAGGGAGAGGCTACACCTACTTC.

In this sample, this clonotype turned up once. The genes are TRBV7-2 and TRBJ1-2; D uncertain. V gave up 4 bases and J gave up 6 bases, with 9 bases separating them. The CDR3 has 12 residues. Germline V CDR1 and CDR2: SGHTA, FQGNSA. In DNA form, the CDR3 reads TGTGCCAGCAGCTCCGACACAAATGGCTACACCTTC. Residues: CASSSDTNGYTF.

About this clonotype itself: The junction departs from the called germline gene at one end, perhaps through a read error. This chain uses TRBV7-9 with TRBJ2-3; D unresolved. From germline, CDR1 is SEHNR and CDR2 FQNEAQ (reference sequence). This CDR3 has 14 residues. CDR3 bases: TGTGCCAGCAGCTTAGCAGCAGAGACCCATTACTTCGATTTT. This translates into CASSLAAETHYFDF.

There are a few counts of this clonotype. J is TRBJ2-7 and V is TRBV2; 7 nucleotides align to TRBD1. Losses at the gene ends were 6 bases for V and 2 bases for J; bases not matched to a gene: 4. This CDR3 has 13 amino acids. Germline CDR1 reads SNHLY; CDR2 reads FYNNEI. CDR3 nucleotides: TGTGCCAGCAGACCGCAGGGGGCCTACGAGCAGTACTTC. This translates into CASRPQGAYEQYF.

At least ten counts were recorded for this clonotype. This chain joins TRBV7-6 and TRBJ2-2, with 7 bases fitting TRBD2. Germline lookup yields CDR1 SGHVS and CDR2 FNYEAQ. Losses at the gene ends were 3 bases for V and 6 bases for J; bases not matched to a gene: 4. CDR3 length: 14 residues. The CDR3 region has the DNA TGTGCCAGCAGCTTCATGGGAGGGTCCGGGGAGCTGTTTTTT. It is translated as CASSFMGGSGELFF.

Regarding this clonotype: This CDR3 fails to terminate in the conserved phenylalanine or tryptophan, so it likely reflects a read error. It is unclear where the CDR3 begins or ends on the DNA, so no DNA is shown, and the CDR3 is as TCRdb lists it. V usage is TRBV15 and J usage is TRBJ1-2; the table's D call, TRBD1, was not checked against the DNA. The germline V gene encodes CDR1 LNHNV and CDR2 YYDKDF (reference sequence). The CDR3 sequence runs 16 residues, both termini included. The CDR3 loop is CATSSRDRRLDYGYSL.